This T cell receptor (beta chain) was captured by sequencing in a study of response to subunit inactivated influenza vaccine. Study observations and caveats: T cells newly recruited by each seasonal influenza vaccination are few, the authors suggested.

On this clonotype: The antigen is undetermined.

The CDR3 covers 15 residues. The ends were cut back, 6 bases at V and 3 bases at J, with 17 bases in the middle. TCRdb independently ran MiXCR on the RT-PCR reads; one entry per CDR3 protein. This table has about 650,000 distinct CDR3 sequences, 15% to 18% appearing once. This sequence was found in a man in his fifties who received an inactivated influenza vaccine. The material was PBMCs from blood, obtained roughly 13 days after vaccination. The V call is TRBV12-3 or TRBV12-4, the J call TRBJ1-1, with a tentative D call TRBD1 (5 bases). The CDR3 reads CASSPRDGFYTEAFF. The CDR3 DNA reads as TGTGCCAGCAGCCCCCGGGACGGGTTTTACACTGAAGCTTTCTTT.